The present T cell receptor beta chain was sequenced within a study of T cell repertoires in cytomegalovirus infection. This CDR3 has 16 residues. V was cut by 1 base and J by 3 bases, with 15 bases left in between. The V gene's germline CDR1 is SGHTA and CDR2 FQGNSA. This clonotype was counted at least ten times. Each CDR3 protein is one row after TCRdb ran MiXCR on the reads. Found here are roughly 230,000 distinct CDR3 sequences, about 18% of them singletons; the top ten hold about half. The clonotype originates from a human donor in good health (CMV status not recorded). Some clones in this sample may be carry-over from other donors' samples. The chain employs TRBV7-2 and TRBJ1-1, with D unresolved. The sequencing sample was made of CD8+ T cells from PBMCs. As DNA, the CDR3 is TGTGCCAGCAGCTTAGTACTTACCATTCGGGACACTGAAGCTTTCTTT. Encoded protein: CASSLVLTIRDTEAFF.